The subject of this entry is one T cell receptor beta chain. These data originate in a study of technical replicates of blood from a handful of donors. This table comes from immunoSEQ multiplex PCR, and its TCRdb copy is limited to in-frame clones, with some not included. The repertoire holds 59,000 or so clones, with about 94% as singletons. The CDR3 is 15 residues long. V was shortened by 0 bases and J by 2 bases, with 10 bases between the two germline ends. Per the germline V gene, CDR1 is SGHRS and CDR2 is YFSETQ. The chain combines TRBV5-1 with TRBJ2-3; possibly TRBD2 for D (6 bases). The sequencing input was PBMCs. The clonotype originates from a human donor in good health. Some clones in this sample may be carry-over from other donors' samples. CDR3 sequence reads: CASSLDGGVTDTQYF. CDR3 coding DNA: TGCGCCAGCAGCTTGGACGGCGGGGTCACAGATACGCAGTATTTT.